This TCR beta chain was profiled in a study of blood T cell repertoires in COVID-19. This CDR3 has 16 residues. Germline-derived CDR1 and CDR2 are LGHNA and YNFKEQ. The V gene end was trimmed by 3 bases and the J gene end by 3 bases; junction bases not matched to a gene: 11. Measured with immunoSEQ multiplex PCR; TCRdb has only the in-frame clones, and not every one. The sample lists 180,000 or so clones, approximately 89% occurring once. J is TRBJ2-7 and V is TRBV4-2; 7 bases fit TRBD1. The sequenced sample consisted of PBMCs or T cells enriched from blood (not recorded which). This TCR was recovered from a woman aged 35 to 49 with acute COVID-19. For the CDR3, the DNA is TGTGCCAGCAGCCATACGATCGACAGGGTCGACTACGAGCAGTACTTC. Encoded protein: CASSHTIDRVDYEQYF.